A selection of T cell receptor beta chains follows, all from one sample in a study of T cell changes during pregnancy in multiple sclerosis. Sequenced by immunoSEQ multiplex PCR; TCRdb stores in-frame clones only, minus some. The profile covers about 89,000 clones, with about 94% appearing a single time and under 0.85% taken by the ten largest. The sequencing here drew on peripheral blood, taken in the third trimester of pregnancy. Receptors originate from a female donor with multiple sclerosis, enrolled in a pregnancy study. CDR3s include the opening cysteine and the closing phenylalanine or tryptophan. Fields, in order: D gene, CDR3 length, V gene, J gene, clone size, CDR3 protein, CDR3 DNA. The D gene is left open where the match is weak. Rows may omit the clone size; those that give it use once, few, many or a size class.

d_call: -; cdr3_length: 14; v_call: TRBV4-2; j_call: TRBJ2-3; clone_size: -; cdr3_aa: CASSQASSTDTQYF; cdr3_nt: TGTGCCAGCAGCCAAGCCTCTAGCACAGATACGCAGTATTTT
d_call: TRBD2; cdr3_length: 13; v_call: TRBV5-6; j_call: TRBJ2-7; clone_size: -; cdr3_aa: CASSLSAGNEQYF; cdr3_nt: TGTGCCAGCAGCTTGTCAGCGGGAAACGAGCAGTACTTC
d_call: TRBD1; cdr3_length: 14; v_call: TRBV19; j_call: TRBJ2-7; clone_size: -; cdr3_aa: CASRRQGAGYEQYF; cdr3_nt: TGTGCCAGTAGAAGACAGGGGGCGGGATACGAGCAGTACTTC
d_call: -; cdr3_length: 15; v_call: TRBV5-4; j_call: TRBJ1-1; clone_size: once; cdr3_aa: CASSLAPRGAMEAFF; cdr3_nt: TGTGCCAGCAGCTTGGCCCCTCGGGGGGCCATGGAAGCTTTCTTT
d_call: -; cdr3_length: 14; v_call: TRBV5-6; j_call: TRBJ1-1; clone_size: -; cdr3_aa: CASSLAGVGTEAFF; cdr3_nt: TGTGCCAGCAGCTTGGCAGGGGTTGGCACTGAAGCTTTCTTT
d_call: -; cdr3_length: 12; v_call: TRBV7-9; j_call: TRBJ1-1; clone_size: -; cdr3_aa: CASSLDRTEAFF; cdr3_nt: TGTGCCAGCAGCTTAGATCGCACTGAAGCTTTCTTT
d_call: TRBD1; cdr3_length: 16; v_call: TRBV18; j_call: TRBJ2-2; clone_size: once; cdr3_aa: CASSPRQGADTGELFF; cdr3_nt: TGTGCCAGCTCACCCAGACAGGGGGCGGACACCGGGGAGCTGTTTTTT
d_call: -; cdr3_length: 15; v_call: TRBV18; j_call: TRBJ2-3; clone_size: -; cdr3_aa: CASSPWDEAGDTQYF; cdr3_nt: TGTGCCAGCTCACCGTGGGACGAAGCGGGAGATACGCAGTATTTT
d_call: TRBD2; cdr3_length: 18; v_call: TRBV28; j_call: TRBJ2-5; clone_size: -; cdr3_aa: CASTVTSGRAEALGTQYF; cdr3_nt: TGTGCCAGCACCGTGACTAGCGGGAGGGCCGAGGCACTAGGGACCCAGTACTTC
d_call: -; cdr3_length: 14; v_call: TRBV30; j_call: TRBJ1-3; clone_size: -; cdr3_aa: CASVDGSSGNTIYF; cdr3_nt: TGTGCCTCAGTCGACGGGAGCTCTGGAAACACCATATATTTT
d_call: -; cdr3_length: 19; v_call: TRBV9; j_call: TRBJ2-1; clone_size: -; cdr3_aa: CASSVERSLAASSYNEQFF; cdr3_nt: TGTGCCAGCAGCGTAGAGCGAAGTTTAGCGGCAAGCTCCTACAATGAGCAGTTCTTC
d_call: -; cdr3_length: 15; v_call: TRBV18; j_call: TRBJ1-2; clone_size: -; cdr3_aa: CASSPRRTEGYGYTF; cdr3_nt: TGTGCCAGCTCACCAAGGAGAACCGAGGGCTATGGCTACACCTTC
d_call: -; cdr3_length: 14; v_call: TRBV5-1; j_call: TRBJ2-1; clone_size: -; cdr3_aa: CASSLSNSYNEQFF; cdr3_nt: TGCGCCAGCAGCTTGTCCAACTCCTACAATGAGCAGTTCTTC
d_call: TRBD2; cdr3_length: 20; v_call: TRBV19; j_call: TRBJ2-7; clone_size: -; cdr3_aa: CASSIPRLAGGRDRLDEQYF; cdr3_nt: TGTGCCAGTAGTATCCCACGACTAGCGGGAGGAAGGGACAGATTGGACGAGCAGTACTTC
d_call: TRBD2; cdr3_length: 15; v_call: TRBV7-9; j_call: TRBJ2-1; clone_size: -; cdr3_aa: CASSLGASGRNEQFF; cdr3_nt: TGTGCCAGCAGCTTAGGGGCTAGCGGGAGGAATGAGCAGTTCTTC
d_call: TRBD1; cdr3_length: 14; v_call: TRBV27; j_call: TRBJ1-5; clone_size: -; cdr3_aa: CASRRDRDNQPQHF; cdr3_nt: TGTGCCAGCAGGAGGGACAGGGACAATCAGCCCCAGCATTTT
d_call: -; cdr3_length: 17; v_call: TRBV13; j_call: TRBJ2-7; clone_size: -; cdr3_aa: CASSQGRGAQSSYEQYF; cdr3_nt: TGTGCCAGCAGCCAGGGGAGGGGGGCCCAAAGCTCCTACGAGCAGTACTTC
d_call: TRBD1; cdr3_length: 14; v_call: TRBV7-9; j_call: TRBJ1-1; clone_size: -; cdr3_aa: CASSFQGGNTEAFF; cdr3_nt: TGTGCCAGCAGCTTTCAGGGGGGGAACACTGAAGCTTTCTTT
d_call: -; cdr3_length: 11; v_call: TRBV9; j_call: TRBJ2-5; clone_size: once; cdr3_aa: CASSAGETQYF; cdr3_nt: TGTGCCAGCAGCGCAGGGGAGACCCAGTACTTC
d_call: -; cdr3_length: 17; v_call: TRBV15; j_call: TRBJ1-3; clone_size: once; cdr3_aa: CATSRDQGGLGGNTIYF; cdr3_nt: TGTGCCACCAGCAGAGATCAAGGGGGTTTAGGGGGAAACACCATATATTTT
d_call: TRBD2; cdr3_length: 14; v_call: TRBV28; j_call: TRBJ2-7; clone_size: -; cdr3_aa: CASKLAGGVYEQYF; cdr3_nt: TGTGCCAGCAAATTAGCGGGAGGCGTCTACGAGCAGTACTTC
d_call: TRBD2; cdr3_length: 15; v_call: TRBV7-9; j_call: TRBJ2-7; clone_size: few; cdr3_aa: CASSRPIGRSYEQYF; cdr3_nt: TGTGCCAGCAGCCGCCCCATCGGGAGGTCCTACGAGCAGTACTTC
d_call: -; cdr3_length: 15; v_call: TRBV21-1; j_call: TRBJ2-3; clone_size: -; cdr3_aa: CASSKGLAGEDTQYF; cdr3_nt: TGTGCCAGCAGCAAGGGACTAGCGGGAGAAGATACGCAGTATTTT
d_call: -; cdr3_length: 14; v_call: TRBV28; j_call: TRBJ2-4; clone_size: -; cdr3_aa: CASSTTSPKNIQYF; cdr3_nt: TGTGCCAGCAGTACGACATCGCCCAAAAACATTCAGTACTTC
d_call: TRBD1; cdr3_length: 14; v_call: TRBV19; j_call: TRBJ1-2; clone_size: few; cdr3_aa: CASKDRAANYGYTF; cdr3_nt: TGTGCCAGCAAAGACAGGGCCGCTAACTATGGCTACACCTTC
d_call: -; cdr3_length: 10; v_call: TRBV7-9; j_call: TRBJ2-7; clone_size: -; cdr3_aa: CASSSLEQYF; cdr3_nt: TGTGCCAGCAGCTCCCTCGAGCAGTACTTC
d_call: TRBD1; cdr3_length: 12; v_call: TRBV29-1; j_call: TRBJ1-2; clone_size: -; cdr3_aa: CSAADRHYGYTF; cdr3_nt: TGCAGCGCCGCGGACAGGCACTATGGCTACACCTTC
d_call: -; cdr3_length: 13; v_call: TRBV28; j_call: TRBJ2-7; clone_size: -; cdr3_aa: CASSLDISYEQYF; cdr3_nt: TGTGCCAGCAGTTTAGACATCTCCTACGAGCAGTACTTC
d_call: TRBD2; cdr3_length: 15; v_call: TRBV6-4; j_call: TRBJ2-3; clone_size: -; cdr3_aa: CASRQLAGDTDTQYF; cdr3_nt: TGTGCCAGCAGGCAACTAGCGGGGGACACAGATACGCAGTATTTT
d_call: -; cdr3_length: 11; v_call: TRBV20-1; j_call: TRBJ2-7; clone_size: -; cdr3_aa: CSARDSYEQYF; cdr3_nt: TGCAGTGCTAGGGACAGCTACGAGCAGTACTTC
d_call: -; cdr3_length: 13; v_call: TRBV25-1; j_call: TRBJ1-2; clone_size: -; cdr3_aa: CASSEAGRDGYTF; cdr3_nt: TGTGCCAGCAGTGAGGCAGGGAGGGATGGCTACACCTTC
d_call: -; cdr3_length: 15; v_call: TRBV5-1; j_call: TRBJ2-4; clone_size: -; cdr3_aa: CASSLVSPGQNIQYF; cdr3_nt: TGCGCCAGCAGCTTGGTGTCTCCAGGCCAAAACATTCAGTACTTC
d_call: -; cdr3_length: 15; v_call: TRBV7-2; j_call: TRBJ2-7; clone_size: -; cdr3_aa: CASSLEGALAREQYF; cdr3_nt: TGTGCCAGCAGCTTAGAGGGAGCGTTGGCTCGGGAGCAGTACTTC
d_call: TRBD1; cdr3_length: 13; v_call: TRBV28; j_call: TRBJ2-7; clone_size: -; cdr3_aa: CASRRQGSGEQYF; cdr3_nt: TGTGCCAGCAGGAGACAGGGATCGGGGGAGCAGTACTTC
d_call: -; cdr3_length: 15; v_call: TRBV15; j_call: TRBJ2-5; clone_size: -; cdr3_aa: CATSRDPTGRETQYF; cdr3_nt: TGTGCCACCAGCAGAGATCCAACAGGGAGAGAGACCCAGTACTTC
d_call: -; cdr3_length: 15; v_call: TRBV9; j_call: TRBJ1-1; clone_size: -; cdr3_aa: CASSVVDPRGTEAFF; cdr3_nt: TGTGCCAGCAGCGTAGTTGACCCTCGAGGGACTGAAGCTTTCTTT
d_call: -; cdr3_length: 13; v_call: TRBV4-1; j_call: TRBJ2-7; clone_size: -; cdr3_aa: CASSDGISYEQYF; cdr3_nt: TGCGCCAGCAGCGACGGGATCTCCTACGAGCAGTACTTC
d_call: TRBD1; cdr3_length: 19; v_call: TRBV5-1; j_call: TRBJ2-6; clone_size: -; cdr3_aa: CASSYRQGVGPPGANVLTF; cdr3_nt: TGCGCCAGCAGCTACCGACAGGGAGTAGGCCCCCCCGGGGCCAACGTCCTGACTTTC
d_call: -; cdr3_length: 13; v_call: TRBV19; j_call: TRBJ2-5; clone_size: -; cdr3_aa: CASSIASSWTQYF; cdr3_nt: TGTGCCAGTAGTATCGCCAGTTCATGGACCCAGTACTTC
d_call: TRBD2; cdr3_length: 16; v_call: TRBV7-6; j_call: TRBJ2-2; clone_size: -; cdr3_aa: CASSLRTSANTGELFF; cdr3_nt: TGTGCCAGCAGCCTGCGGACTAGCGCGAACACCGGGGAGCTGTTTTTT
d_call: -; cdr3_length: 14; v_call: TRBV7-9; j_call: TRBJ1-2; clone_size: -; cdr3_aa: CASSLAGVAYGYTF; cdr3_nt: TGTGCCAGCAGCTTAGCCGGGGTGGCCTATGGCTACACCTTC
d_call: TRBD1; cdr3_length: 15; v_call: TRBV18; j_call: TRBJ1-1; clone_size: -; cdr3_aa: CASSPLPPGTAEAFF; cdr3_nt: TGTGCCAGCTCACCTTTGCCCCCTGGGACAGCTGAAGCTTTCTTT
d_call: -; cdr3_length: 13; v_call: TRBV19; j_call: TRBJ2-1; clone_size: -; cdr3_aa: CASSIGDYGEQFF; cdr3_nt: TGTGCCAGTAGTATAGGCGACTACGGTGAGCAGTTCTTC
d_call: TRBD2; cdr3_length: 16; v_call: TRBV6-1; j_call: TRBJ2-5; clone_size: -; cdr3_aa: CASSELAGVWRETQYF; cdr3_nt: TGTGCCAGCAGTGAACTAGCGGGAGTGTGGAGGGAGACCCAGTACTTC
d_call: TRBD2; cdr3_length: 14; v_call: TRBV13; j_call: TRBJ2-7; clone_size: -; cdr3_aa: CASSLAGGLVEQYF; cdr3_nt: TGTGCCAGCAGCTTGGCGGGAGGTCTAGTTGAGCAGTACTTC
d_call: -; cdr3_length: 12; v_call: TRBV6-1; j_call: TRBJ1-5; clone_size: -; cdr3_aa: CASRSYGQPQHF; cdr3_nt: TGTGCCAGCCGGAGTTATGGGCAGCCCCAGCATTTT
d_call: -; cdr3_length: 14; v_call: TRBV28; j_call: TRBJ1-1; clone_size: -; cdr3_aa: CASSLIGGHTEAFF; cdr3_nt: TGTGCCAGCAGTTTGATCGGGGGGCACACTGAAGCTTTCTTT
d_call: -; cdr3_length: 14; v_call: TRBV28; j_call: TRBJ1-5; clone_size: -; cdr3_aa: CATSLGVGHQPQHF; cdr3_nt: TGTGCAACATCCTTAGGGGTAGGGCATCAGCCCCAGCATTTT
d_call: TRBD2; cdr3_length: 19; v_call: TRBV27; j_call: TRBJ2-3; clone_size: -; cdr3_aa: CASSFLGRLAGGYADTQYF; cdr3_nt: TGTGCCAGCAGTTTCCTCGGGAGACTAGCGGGAGGATACGCAGATACGCAGTATTTT